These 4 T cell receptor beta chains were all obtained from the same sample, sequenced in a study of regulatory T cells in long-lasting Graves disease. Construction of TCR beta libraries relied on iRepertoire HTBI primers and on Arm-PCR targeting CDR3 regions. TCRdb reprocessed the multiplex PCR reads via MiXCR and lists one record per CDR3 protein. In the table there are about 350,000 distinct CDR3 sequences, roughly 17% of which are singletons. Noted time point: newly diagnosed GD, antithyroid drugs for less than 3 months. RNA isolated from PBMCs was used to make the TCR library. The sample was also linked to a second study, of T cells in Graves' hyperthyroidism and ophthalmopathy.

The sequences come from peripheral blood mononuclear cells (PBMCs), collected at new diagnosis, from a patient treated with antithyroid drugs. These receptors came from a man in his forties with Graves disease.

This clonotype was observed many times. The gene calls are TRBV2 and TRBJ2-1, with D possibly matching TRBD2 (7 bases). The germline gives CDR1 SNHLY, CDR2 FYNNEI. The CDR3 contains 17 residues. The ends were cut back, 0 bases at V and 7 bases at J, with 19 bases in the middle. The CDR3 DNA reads TGTGCCAGCAGTGAAGCGCGGAGACAGGAGGGGGGGAATGAGCAGTTCTTC. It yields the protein CASSEARRQEGGNEQFF.

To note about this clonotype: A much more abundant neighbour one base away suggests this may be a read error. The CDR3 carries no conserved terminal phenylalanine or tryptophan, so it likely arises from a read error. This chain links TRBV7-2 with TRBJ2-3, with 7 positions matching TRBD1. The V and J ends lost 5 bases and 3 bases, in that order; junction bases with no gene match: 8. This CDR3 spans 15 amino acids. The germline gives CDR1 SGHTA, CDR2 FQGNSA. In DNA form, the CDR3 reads TGTGCCAGCAGCCGAGCTACAGGGGTGACAGATACGCAGTATTCT. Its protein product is CASSRATGVTDTQYS.

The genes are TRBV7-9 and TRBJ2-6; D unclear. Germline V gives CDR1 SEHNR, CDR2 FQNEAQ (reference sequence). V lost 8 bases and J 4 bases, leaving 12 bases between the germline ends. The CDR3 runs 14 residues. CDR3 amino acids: CASPPRPGANVLTF. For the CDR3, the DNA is TGTGCCAGCCCCCCGCGCCCGGGGGCCAACGTCCTGACTTTC. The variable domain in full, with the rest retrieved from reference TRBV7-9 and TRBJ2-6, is DTGVSQNPRHKITKRGQNVTFRCDPISEHNRLYWYRQTLGQGPEFLTYFQNEAQLEKSRLLSDRFSAERPKGSFSTLEIQRTEQGDSAMYLCASPPRPGANVLTFGAGSRLTVL.

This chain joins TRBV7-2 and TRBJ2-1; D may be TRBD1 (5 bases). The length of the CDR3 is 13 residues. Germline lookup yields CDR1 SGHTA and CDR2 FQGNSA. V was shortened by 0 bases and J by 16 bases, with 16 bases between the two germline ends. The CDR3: CASSLARQGSAFF. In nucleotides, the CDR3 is TGTGCCAGCAGCTTAGCGCGTCAGGGATCAGCTTTCTTC.